The rows below give T cell receptor beta chains drawn from one sample of a study of T-cell memory formation after mild COVID-19. TCRdb called the 5' RACE reads again in MiXCR, with one record for every CDR3 protein. The data show almost 350,000 distinct CDR3 sequences, with 20% to 25% seen just once and around a fifth held by the top ten. Material for sequencing was PBMCs or a T cell subset sorted from them (not recorded which). These TCRs come from a man aged 18 to 35 who had mild COVID-19 (a few samples of this study predate the infection). Cell type and time point are not known. The CDR3 runs from the conserved cysteine through the conserved F or W. Fields, in order: J gene, V gene, D gene, clone size, CDR3 protein, CDR3 DNA. D genes are given only for firm matches. Clone size is given for some rows only: seen once, a few or many times, or a class if the clone is expanded.

>TRBJ2-1|TRBV7-2|-|few
CASSQDRGLGQFF
TGTGCCAGCAGCCAGGATCGGGGATTGGGGCAGTTCTTC
>TRBJ1-2|TRBV12-3/TRBV12-4|-|-
CASSHSRDGYTF
TGTGCCAGCAGTCACTCTCGGGACGGCTACACCTTC
>TRBJ2-5|TRBV11-2|-|-
CASSSPDGSGYQETQYF
TGTGCCAGCAGCTCCCCGGACGGGAGCGGATACCAAGAGACCCAGTACTTC
>TRBJ2-4|TRBV7-9|TRBD2|many
CASRVSGGKNIQYF
TGTGCCAGCAGAGTCAGCGGGGGCAAAAACATTCAGTACTTC
>TRBJ1-3|TRBV10-3|-|-
CAIREVTGNTIYF
TGTGCCATCAGAGAGGTCACTGGAAACACCATATATTTT
>TRBJ2-7|TRBV20-1|-|many
CSVEDLSYEQYF
TGCAGTGTTGAGGATCTCTCCTACGAGCAGTACTTC
>TRBJ2-3|TRBV4-3|-|few
CASSQDGQTTDTQYF
TGCGCCAGCAGCCAAGATGGCCAGACCACAGATACGCAGTATTTT
>TRBJ1-4|TRBV6-1|TRBD1|-
CASSGPGTGYEKLFF
TGTGCCAGCAGTGGTCCCGGGACAGGGTATGAAAAACTGTTTTTT
>TRBJ2-2|TRBV5-1|-|many
CASSLEVHGELFF
TGCGCCAGCAGCTTGGAGGTTCACGGGGAGCTGTTTTTT
>TRBJ1-1|TRBV7-9|TRBD1|-
CASRPGQGYAEAFF
TGTGCCAGCAGGCCCGGACAGGGCTATGCTGAAGCTTTCTTT
>TRBJ2-1|TRBV7-2|TRBD2|many
CASRLGTSGGAHNEQFF
TGTGCCAGCAGGCTTGGTACTAGCGGGGGGGCCCACAATGAGCAGTTCTTC
>TRBJ2-1|TRBV4-1|-|-
CASSTRVSLGEQFF
TGCGCCAGCAGCACCCGGGTCTCTTTGGGTGAGCAGTTCTTC
>TRBJ2-5|TRBV5-1|TRBD2|few
CASSPGTSGPTETQYF
TGCGCCAGCAGCCCCGGGACTAGCGGGCCGACAGAGACCCAGTACTTC
>TRBJ1-2|TRBV18|-|few
CASSPGGIKPYTF
TGTGCCAGCTCACCAGGAGGGATAAAACCCTACACCTTC
>TRBJ1-6|TRBV11-2|-|few
CASSLTTNSPLHF
TGTGCCAGCAGCCTAACTACTAATTCACCCCTCCACTTT
>TRBJ2-5|TRBV7-2|-|few
CASSPNGFQETQYF
TGTGCCAGCAGCCCTAACGGCTTCCAAGAGACCCAGTACTTC
>TRBJ1-2|TRBV2|-|-
CASISRDGEFNYGYTF
TGTGCCAGCATCTCCAGAGACGGGGAGTTTAACTATGGCTACACCTTC
>TRBJ2-5|TRBV6-5|TRBD2|few
CASSYLAGESDETQYF
TGTGCCAGCAGTTACTTAGCGGGGGAAAGTGATGAGACCCAGTACTTC
>TRBJ2-2|TRBV4-1|-|many
CASSLRSSGELFF
TGCGCCAGCAGCCTAAGGAGTTCCGGGGAGCTGTTTTTT
>TRBJ1-1|TRBV7-2|-|-
CASSNLPFTEAFF
TGTGCCAGCAGTAACTTGCCTTTCACTGAAGCTTTCTTT
>TRBJ1-2|TRBV5-1|-|many
CASSPDFGSSDRGYTF
TGCGCCAGCAGCCCGGATTTTGGCTCTTCGGATCGTGGCTACACCTTC
>TRBJ1-1|TRBV3-1|-|few
CASSQGQAEAFF
TGTGCCAGCAGCCAAGGCCAGGCTGAAGCTTTCTTT
>TRBJ1-2|TRBV7-2|-|-
CASSLGRGYTF
TGTGCCAGCAGCTTAGGCCGTGGCTACACCTTC
>TRBJ1-2|TRBV24-1|-|-
CATRGICYGYTF
TGTGCCACCAGGGGGATCTGCTATGGCTACACCTTC
>TRBJ1-3|TRBV7-9|TRBD1|few
CASSSDRGYSGNTIYF
TGTGCCAGCAGCTCCGACAGGGGGTACAGTGGAAACACCATATATTTT
>TRBJ2-7|TRBV6-6|-|-
CASSYGGGAQEQYF
TGTGCCAGCAGTTACGGAGGGGGGGCCCAAGAGCAGTACTTC
>TRBJ1-1|TRBV7-2|TRBD1|-
CASDGTGMNTEAFF
TGTGCCAGCGATGGGACAGGGATGAACACTGAAGCTTTCTTT
>TRBJ2-7|TRBV29-1|TRBD1|few
CSISGTALGEQYF
TGCAGCATCTCCGGGACAGCACTAGGGGAGCAGTACTTC
>TRBJ1-1|TRBV10-3|TRBD1|-
CATRDSVNTEAFF
TGTGCCACCCGGGACAGCGTGAACACTGAAGCTTTCTTT
>TRBJ2-6|TRBV7-6|-|-
CASSLYGTLTLSGANVLTF
TGTGCCAGCAGCTTGTATGGAACCCTTACACTGTCTGGGGCCAACGTCCTGACTTTC
>TRBJ1-1|TRBV20-1|-|-
CSAVGRWGAGTEAFF
TGCAGTGCTGTGGGCCGGTGGGGGGCTGGCACTGAAGCTTTCTTT
>TRBJ1-2|TRBV5-4|-|-
CASSLVGGEAYGYTF
TGTGCCAGCAGCTTGGTTGGGGGTGAAGCCTATGGCTACACCTTC
>TRBJ2-5|TRBV18|TRBD1|many
CASSPPGTGQETQYF
TGTGCCAGCTCACCGCCCGGGACAGGCCAAGAGACCCAGTACTTC
>TRBJ2-1|TRBV7-9|TRBD1|many
CASSLGQGAYNEQFF
TGTGCCAGCAGCTTAGGGCAGGGGGCCTACAATGAGCAGTTCTTC
>TRBJ1-5|TRBV7-2|-|few
CASSGGRDQPQHF
TGTGCCAGCAGCGGGGGCAGGGATCAGCCCCAGCATTTT
>TRBJ1-1|TRBV5-5|-|few
CASSRNLQENTEAFF
TGTGCCAGCAGCCGAAACCTTCAGGAGAACACTGAAGCTTTCTTT
>TRBJ2-7|TRBV4-3|TRBD2|-
CASSQVITSGGVYEQYF
TGCGCCAGCAGCCAAGTAATTACTAGCGGGGGGGTCTACGAGCAGTACTTC
>TRBJ2-1|TRBV5-4|-|few
CASSPLPAWNEQFF
TGTGCCAGCAGCCCTCTTCCAGCGTGGAATGAGCAGTTCTTC
>TRBJ1-6|TRBV28|-|-
CASSLSGSGGNSPLHF
TGTGCCAGCAGTTTATCAGGGTCCGGAGGGAATTCACCCCTCCACTTT
>TRBJ2-1|TRBV20-1|TRBD2|few
CSARFGTSVGEQFF
TGCAGTGCTAGATTTGGGACTAGCGTTGGTGAGCAGTTCTTC
>TRBJ2-1|TRBV7-8|-|few
CASSLALRNEQFF
TGTGCCAGCAGCTTAGCTTTGCGCAATGAGCAGTTCTTC
>TRBJ2-2|TRBV27|TRBD1|-
CASRETRQGAYLGVDTGELFF
TGTGCCAGCAGGGAGACCCGACAGGGGGCTTATTTGGGAGTGGACACCGGGGAGCTGTTTTTT
>TRBJ2-3|TRBV6-2/TRBV6-3|-|-
CASREIQLLDTQYF
TGTGCCAGCAGGGAGATACAGCTTTTAGATACGCAGTATTTT
>TRBJ1-1|TRBV5-1|-|few
CASSFRENTEAFF
TGCGCCAGCAGCTTCAGGGAAAACACTGAAGCTTTCTTT
>TRBJ2-6|TRBV7-6|-|-
CASSSRVANVLTF
TGTGCCAGCAGCTCTCGAGTGGCCAACGTCCTGACTTTC
>TRBJ1-1|TRBV12-3/TRBV12-4|-|few
CASTRLGGTEAFF
TGTGCCAGCACCAGGTTGGGTGGCACTGAAGCTTTCTTT
>TRBJ2-5|TRBV5-1|-|-
CASSPGGQDQETQYF
TGCGCCAGCAGCCCCGGTGGGCAGGACCAAGAGACCCAGTACTTC